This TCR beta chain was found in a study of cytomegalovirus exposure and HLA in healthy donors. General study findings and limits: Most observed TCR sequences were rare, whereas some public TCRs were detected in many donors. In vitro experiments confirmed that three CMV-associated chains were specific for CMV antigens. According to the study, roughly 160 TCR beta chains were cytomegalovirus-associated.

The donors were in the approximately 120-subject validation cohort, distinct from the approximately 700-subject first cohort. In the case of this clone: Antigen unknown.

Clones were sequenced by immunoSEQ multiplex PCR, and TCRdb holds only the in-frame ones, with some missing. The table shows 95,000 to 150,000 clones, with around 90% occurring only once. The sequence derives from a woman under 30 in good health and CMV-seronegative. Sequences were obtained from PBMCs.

CDR3 region: CASSLDEVPEQYF. DNA for the CDR3: TGTGCCAGCAGCTTAGATGAGGTCCCCGAGCAGTACTTC. The V call is TRBV11-2, the J call TRBJ2-7; D unclear. Germline values: CDR1 SGHAT, CDR2 FQNNGV. The germline V and J ends were trimmed by 0 bases and 6 bases, with 9 bases remaining between them. There are 13 residues in the CDR3.